This T cell receptor (beta chain) was profiled in a study of post-analysis software for immune sequencing data. cDNA libraries of TCR beta carried unique molecular identifiers. TCRdb redid the calling of the PCR reads with MiXCR, one entry per CDR3 protein. Among 750,000 to 950,000 distinct CDR3 sequences listed, 53% were seen once. Points on this clonotype: Its matching antigen is unknown.

The CDR3 has 12 amino acids. The V end lost 0 bases, the J end lost 5 bases, and 5 bases lay between the germline ends. Germline CDR1 reads DFQATT; CDR2 reads SNEGSKA (reference sequence). Overall study results and limits: The normalized Chao1 diversity of multiple sclerosis patients was significantly lower than that of controls. Patients had higher frequencies than controls of about five TRBV segments, including TRBV5-6, TRBV5-1 and TRBV20-1.

The receptor was derived from a girl between 5 and 17 years old with multiple sclerosis. What was sequenced was blood. The chain is built from TRBV20-1 and TRBJ2-1; D uncertain. The CDR3 sequence: CSARDGHNEQFF. The CDR3 nucleotides are TGCAGTGCTAGAGATGGCCACAATGAGCAGTTCTTC.